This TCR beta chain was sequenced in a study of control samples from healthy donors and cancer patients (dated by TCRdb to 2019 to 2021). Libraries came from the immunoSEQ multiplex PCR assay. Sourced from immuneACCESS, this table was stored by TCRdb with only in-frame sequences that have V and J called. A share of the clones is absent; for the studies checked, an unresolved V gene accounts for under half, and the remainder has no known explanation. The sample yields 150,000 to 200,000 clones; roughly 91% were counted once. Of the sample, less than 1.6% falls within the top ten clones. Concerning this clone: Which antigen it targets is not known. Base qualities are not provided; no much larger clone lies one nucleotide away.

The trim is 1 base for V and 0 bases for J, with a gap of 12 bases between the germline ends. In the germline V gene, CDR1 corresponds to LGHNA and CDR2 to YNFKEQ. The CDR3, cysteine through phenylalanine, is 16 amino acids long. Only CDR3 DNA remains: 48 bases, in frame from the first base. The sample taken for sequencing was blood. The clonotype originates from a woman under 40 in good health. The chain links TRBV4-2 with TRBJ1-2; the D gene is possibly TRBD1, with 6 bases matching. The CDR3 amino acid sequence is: CASSQGGHDANYGYTF. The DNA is TGTGCCAGCAGCCAAGGGGGACACGACGCTAACTATGGCTACACCTTC.